This TCR beta chain comes out of a study of shared clonotypes between healthy human individuals. The study, taken as a whole, reports: Memory subsets generally showed smaller estimated richness than naive subsets did.

On this clone itself: Its target is not known. The sample carries other DNA sequences with the same CDR3.

TCRdb keeps only in-frame clones here, not all; method: immunoSEQ multiplex PCR. The sample has approximately 700,000 clones, about 80% seen once; the top ten hold around 1.8%. The sequencing sample was made of memory CD4+ T cells sorted from blood. Indicated subset: CD45RA-negative fraction. The clonotype originates from a woman in her 30s in good health.

CDR3 nucleotide sequence: TGTGCCAGCAGAGGGAACACTGAAGCTTTCTTT. This encodes CASRGNTEAFF. The V call is TRBV28, the J call TRBJ1-1; D remains unclear. V was trimmed by 6 bases and J by 1 base, leaving 3 bases between them. CDR1 is MDHEN and CDR2 is SYDVKM in the germline V gene. There are 11 residues in the CDR3.